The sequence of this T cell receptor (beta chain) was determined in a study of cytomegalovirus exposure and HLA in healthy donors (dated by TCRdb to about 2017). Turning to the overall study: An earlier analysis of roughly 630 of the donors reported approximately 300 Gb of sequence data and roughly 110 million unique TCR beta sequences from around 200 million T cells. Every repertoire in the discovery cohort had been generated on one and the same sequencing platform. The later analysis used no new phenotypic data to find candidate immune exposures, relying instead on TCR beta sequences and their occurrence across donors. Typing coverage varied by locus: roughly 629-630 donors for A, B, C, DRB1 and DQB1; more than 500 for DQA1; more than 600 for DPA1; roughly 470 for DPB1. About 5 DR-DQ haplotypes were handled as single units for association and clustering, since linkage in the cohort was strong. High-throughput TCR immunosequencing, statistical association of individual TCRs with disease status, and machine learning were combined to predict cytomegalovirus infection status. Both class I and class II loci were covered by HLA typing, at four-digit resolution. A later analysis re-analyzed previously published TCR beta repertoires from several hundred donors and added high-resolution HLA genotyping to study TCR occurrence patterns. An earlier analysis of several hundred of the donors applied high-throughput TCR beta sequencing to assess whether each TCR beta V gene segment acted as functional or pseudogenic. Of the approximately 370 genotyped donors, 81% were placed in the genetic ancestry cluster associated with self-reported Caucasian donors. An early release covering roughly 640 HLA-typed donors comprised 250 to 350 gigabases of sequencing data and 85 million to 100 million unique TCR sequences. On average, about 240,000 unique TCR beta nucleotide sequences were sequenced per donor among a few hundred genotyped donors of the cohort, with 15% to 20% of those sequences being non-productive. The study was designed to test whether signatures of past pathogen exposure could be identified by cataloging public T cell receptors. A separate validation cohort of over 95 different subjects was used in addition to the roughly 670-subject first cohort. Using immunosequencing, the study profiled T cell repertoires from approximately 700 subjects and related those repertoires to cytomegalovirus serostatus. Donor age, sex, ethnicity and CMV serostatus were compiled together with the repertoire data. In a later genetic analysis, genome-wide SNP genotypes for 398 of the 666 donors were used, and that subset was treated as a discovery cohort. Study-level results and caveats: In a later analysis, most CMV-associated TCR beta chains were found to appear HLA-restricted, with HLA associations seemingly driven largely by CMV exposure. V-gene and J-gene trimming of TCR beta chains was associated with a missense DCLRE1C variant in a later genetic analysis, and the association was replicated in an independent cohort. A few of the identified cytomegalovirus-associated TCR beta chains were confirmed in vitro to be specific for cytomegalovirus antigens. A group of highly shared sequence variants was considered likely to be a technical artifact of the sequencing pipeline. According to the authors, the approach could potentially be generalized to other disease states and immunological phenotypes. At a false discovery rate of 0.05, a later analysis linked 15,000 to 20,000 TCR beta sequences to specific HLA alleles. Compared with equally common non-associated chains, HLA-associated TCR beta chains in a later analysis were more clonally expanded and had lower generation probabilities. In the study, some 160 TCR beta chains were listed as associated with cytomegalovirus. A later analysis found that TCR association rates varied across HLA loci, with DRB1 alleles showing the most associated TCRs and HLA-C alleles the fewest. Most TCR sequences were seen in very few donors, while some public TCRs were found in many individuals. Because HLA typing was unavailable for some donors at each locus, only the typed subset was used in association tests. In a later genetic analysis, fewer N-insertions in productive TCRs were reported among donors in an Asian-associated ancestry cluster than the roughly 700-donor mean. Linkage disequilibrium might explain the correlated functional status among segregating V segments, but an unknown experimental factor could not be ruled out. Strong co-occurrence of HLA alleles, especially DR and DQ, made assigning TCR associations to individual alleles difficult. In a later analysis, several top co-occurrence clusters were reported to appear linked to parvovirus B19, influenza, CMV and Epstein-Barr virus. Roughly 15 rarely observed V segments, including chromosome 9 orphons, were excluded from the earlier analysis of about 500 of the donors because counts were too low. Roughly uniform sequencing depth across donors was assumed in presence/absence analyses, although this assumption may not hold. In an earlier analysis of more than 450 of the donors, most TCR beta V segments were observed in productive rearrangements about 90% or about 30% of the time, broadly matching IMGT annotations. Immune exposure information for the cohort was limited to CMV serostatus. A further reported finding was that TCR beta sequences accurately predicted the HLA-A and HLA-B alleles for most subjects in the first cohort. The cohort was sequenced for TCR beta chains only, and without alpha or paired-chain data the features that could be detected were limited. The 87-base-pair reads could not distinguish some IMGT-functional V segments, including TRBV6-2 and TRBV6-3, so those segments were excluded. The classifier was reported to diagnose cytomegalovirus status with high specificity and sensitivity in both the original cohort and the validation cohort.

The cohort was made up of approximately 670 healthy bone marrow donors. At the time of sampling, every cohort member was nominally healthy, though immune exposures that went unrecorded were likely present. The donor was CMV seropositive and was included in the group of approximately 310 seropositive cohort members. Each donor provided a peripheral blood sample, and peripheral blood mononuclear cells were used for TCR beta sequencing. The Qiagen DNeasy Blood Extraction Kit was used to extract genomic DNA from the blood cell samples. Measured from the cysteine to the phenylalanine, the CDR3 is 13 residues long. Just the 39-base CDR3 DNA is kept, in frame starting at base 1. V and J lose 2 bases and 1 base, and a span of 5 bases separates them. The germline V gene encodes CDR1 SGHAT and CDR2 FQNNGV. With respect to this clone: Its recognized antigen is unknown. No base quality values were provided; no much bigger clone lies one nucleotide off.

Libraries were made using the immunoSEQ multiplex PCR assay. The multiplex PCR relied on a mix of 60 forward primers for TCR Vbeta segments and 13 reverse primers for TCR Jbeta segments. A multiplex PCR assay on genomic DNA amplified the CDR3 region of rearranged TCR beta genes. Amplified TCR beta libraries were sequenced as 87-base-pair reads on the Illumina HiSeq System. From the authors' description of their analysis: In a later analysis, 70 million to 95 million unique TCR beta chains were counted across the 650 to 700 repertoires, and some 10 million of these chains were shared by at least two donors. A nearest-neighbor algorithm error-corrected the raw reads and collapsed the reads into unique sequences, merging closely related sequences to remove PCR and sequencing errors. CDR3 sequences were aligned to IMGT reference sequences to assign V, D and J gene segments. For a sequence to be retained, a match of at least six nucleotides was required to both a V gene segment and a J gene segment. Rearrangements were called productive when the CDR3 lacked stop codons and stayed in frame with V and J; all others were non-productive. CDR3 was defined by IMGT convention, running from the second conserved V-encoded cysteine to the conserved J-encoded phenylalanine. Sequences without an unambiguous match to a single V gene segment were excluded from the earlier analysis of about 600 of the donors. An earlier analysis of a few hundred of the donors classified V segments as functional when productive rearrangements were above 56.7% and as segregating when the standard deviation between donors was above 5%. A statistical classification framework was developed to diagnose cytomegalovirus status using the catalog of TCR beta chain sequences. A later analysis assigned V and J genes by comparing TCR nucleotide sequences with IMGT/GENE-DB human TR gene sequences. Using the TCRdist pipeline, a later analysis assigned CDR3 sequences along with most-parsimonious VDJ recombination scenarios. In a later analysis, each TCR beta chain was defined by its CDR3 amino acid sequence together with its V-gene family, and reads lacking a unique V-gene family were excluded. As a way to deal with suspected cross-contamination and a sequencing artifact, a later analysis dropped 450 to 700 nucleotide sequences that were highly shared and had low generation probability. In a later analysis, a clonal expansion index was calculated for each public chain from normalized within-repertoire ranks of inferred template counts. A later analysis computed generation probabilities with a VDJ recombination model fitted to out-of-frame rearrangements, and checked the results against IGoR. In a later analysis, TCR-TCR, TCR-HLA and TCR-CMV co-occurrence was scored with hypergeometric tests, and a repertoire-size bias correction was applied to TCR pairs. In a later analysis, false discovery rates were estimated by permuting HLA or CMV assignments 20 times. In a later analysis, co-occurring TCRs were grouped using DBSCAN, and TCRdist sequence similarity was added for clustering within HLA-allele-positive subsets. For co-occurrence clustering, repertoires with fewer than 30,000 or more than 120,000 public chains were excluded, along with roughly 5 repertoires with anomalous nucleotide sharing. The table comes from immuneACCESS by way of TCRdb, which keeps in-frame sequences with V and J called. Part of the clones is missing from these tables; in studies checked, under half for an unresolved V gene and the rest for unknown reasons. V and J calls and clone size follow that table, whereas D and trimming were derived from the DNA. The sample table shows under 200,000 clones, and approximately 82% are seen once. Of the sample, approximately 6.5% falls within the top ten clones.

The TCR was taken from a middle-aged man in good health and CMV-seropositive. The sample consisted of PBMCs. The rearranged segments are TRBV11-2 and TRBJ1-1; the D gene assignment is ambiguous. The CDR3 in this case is CASSLTQNTEAFF. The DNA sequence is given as TGTGCCAGCAGCTTAACACAGAACACTGAAGCTTTCTTT.